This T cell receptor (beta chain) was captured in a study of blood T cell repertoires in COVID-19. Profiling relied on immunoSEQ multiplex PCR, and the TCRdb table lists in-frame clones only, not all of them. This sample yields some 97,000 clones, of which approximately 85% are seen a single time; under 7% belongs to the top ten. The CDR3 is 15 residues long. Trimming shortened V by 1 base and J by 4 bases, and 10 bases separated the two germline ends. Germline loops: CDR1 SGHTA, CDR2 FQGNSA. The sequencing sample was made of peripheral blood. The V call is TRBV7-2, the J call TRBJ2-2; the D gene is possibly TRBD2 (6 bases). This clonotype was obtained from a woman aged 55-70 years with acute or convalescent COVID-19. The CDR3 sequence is CASSLGGVATGELFF. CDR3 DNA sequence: TGTGCCAGCAGCTTAGGGGGGGTTGCCACCGGGGAGCTGTTTTTT.